This T cell receptor (beta chain) was identified in a study of Tregs in tolerant kidney transplant recipients. Sequencing used immunoSEQ multiplex PCR; TCRdb keeps in-frame clones, though not all of them. The sample gives around 78,000 clones, 91% of which show up once; roughly 0.35% is in the top ten. The germline gives CDR1 MNHNY, CDR2 SVGAGI (reference sequence). The length of the CDR3 is 15 residues. V lost 5 bases and J lost 5; bases outside the gene matches: 8. The clonotype comes from a human donor who received a combined kidney and bone marrow transplant. The chain combines TRBV6-6 with TRBJ2-1, with 8 bases matching TRBD2. The sequencing used Tregs from blood, collected before the transplant. For the CDR3, the DNA is TGTGCCAGCAGTAAGGGACTAGGCGGGAACAATGAGCAGTTCTTC. It encodes CASSKGLGGNNEQFF.